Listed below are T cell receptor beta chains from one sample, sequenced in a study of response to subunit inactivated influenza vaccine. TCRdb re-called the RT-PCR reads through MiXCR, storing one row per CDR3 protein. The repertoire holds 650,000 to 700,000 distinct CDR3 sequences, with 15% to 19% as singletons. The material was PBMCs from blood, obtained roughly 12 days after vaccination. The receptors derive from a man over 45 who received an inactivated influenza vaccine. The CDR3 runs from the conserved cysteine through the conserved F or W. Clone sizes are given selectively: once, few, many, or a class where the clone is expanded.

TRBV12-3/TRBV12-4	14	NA	CASSSTNYRGELFF
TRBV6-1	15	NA	CASHAGTGIGYGYTF
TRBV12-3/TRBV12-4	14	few	CASKKTSWGETQYF
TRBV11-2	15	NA	CASSLDRVRVGELFF
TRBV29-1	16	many	CSVARASGSNTGELFF
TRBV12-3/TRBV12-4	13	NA	CASSLIGPQPQHF
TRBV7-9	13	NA	CASAKQGSETQYF
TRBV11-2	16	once	CASSLESMADTGELFF
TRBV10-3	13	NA	CATGLAGGDTQYF
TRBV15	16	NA	CATSRGPGRSSYEQYF
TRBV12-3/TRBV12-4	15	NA	CASSRTSGAYNEQFF
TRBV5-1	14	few	CASSSGLVGNIQYF
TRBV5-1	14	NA	CASRVTSGSYEQYF
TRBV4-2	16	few	CASSQDIASSGNTIYF
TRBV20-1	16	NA	CSARGSGSTGANVLTF
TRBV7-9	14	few	CASSLLEGSYEQYF
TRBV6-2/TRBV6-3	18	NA	CASSYSKLRTEFYNEQFF
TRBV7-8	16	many	CASSLMRTSGKETQYF
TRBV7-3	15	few	CASSLTSGVGGTQYF
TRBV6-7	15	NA	CASSYSDRRNYEQYF
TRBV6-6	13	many	CASNEDIPNEQFF
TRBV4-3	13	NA	CASSQFTSETQYF
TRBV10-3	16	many	CAISESGLADYNEQFF
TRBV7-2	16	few	CASSLIAGGSTDTQYF
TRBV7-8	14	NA	CASSSGQPSGWAFF
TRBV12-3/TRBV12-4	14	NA	CASSGKLDRREQYF
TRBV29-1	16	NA	CSVGLISGRLGNEQFF
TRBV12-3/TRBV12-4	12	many	CASRDSHNEQFF
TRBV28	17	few	CASSPATELAGEETQYF
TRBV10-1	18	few	CASNLSQSGGFSSYEQYF
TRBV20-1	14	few	CSARSRDRIYEQYF
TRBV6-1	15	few	CASSLDRGRTGELFF
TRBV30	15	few	CAWSVEYSGANVLTF
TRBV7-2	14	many	CASSLAAGDTEAFF
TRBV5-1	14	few	CASRTAGQGYEQYF
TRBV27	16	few	CASSADLTGYTGELFF
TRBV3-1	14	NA	CASSPGADTGELFF
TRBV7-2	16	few	CASSLPAGTGGYGYTF
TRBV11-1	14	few	CASSLGSFKNIQYF
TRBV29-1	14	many	CSVESGLAVNEQFF
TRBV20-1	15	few	CSASEGQSHRWEQYF
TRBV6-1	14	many	CASRRGPEGNEQFF
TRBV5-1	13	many	CASSSDPNQPQHF
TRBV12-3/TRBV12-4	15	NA	CASTQVAGGLETQYF
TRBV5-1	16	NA	CASSTGLAGGPETQYF
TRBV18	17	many	CASSPPRGGNDKNIQYF
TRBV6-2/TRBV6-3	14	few	CASAIGSSYNEQFF
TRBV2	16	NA	CASRGQGGLVNSPLHF
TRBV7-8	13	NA	CASSVDRKETQYF
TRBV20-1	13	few	CSARQGAYYGYTF
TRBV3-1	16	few	CASSQMGQGTTDTQYF
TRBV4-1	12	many	CASSQTNHEQFF